The 27 T cell receptor beta chains reported below all come from one sample, sequenced in a study of identical twins. MiXCR, run by TCRdb on the 5' RACE reads, gives a single entry per CDR3 protein. This table has 690,000 or so distinct CDR3 sequences, approximately 9% appearing once. This same sample was also taken into another study, of yellow fever vaccine responses in identical twins.

The sample was PBMCs. Receptor source: a woman between 18 and 30 years old in good health.

This clonotype was seen more than once but under ten times. The CDR3, as DNA: TGCGCCAGCAGCTTCGGACTAGCGGGGGGGCCGTTGGAGACCCAGTACTTC. Its protein product is CASSFGLAGGPLETQYF. J is TRBJ2-5 and V is TRBV5-1; 15 bases agree with TRBD2. With V trimmed by 2 bases and J by 5 bases, 7 bases remained unmatched. CDR3 length: 17 residues. Germline CDR1 SGHRS, CDR2 YFSETQ.

This clonotype came up a few times. This sequence joins TRBV12-3 or TRBV12-4 and TRBJ2-1; 9 bases map to TRBD1. J gave up 7 bases and V 5 bases, and 12 bases lay outside the gene matches. The CDR3 contains 16 residues. DNA for the CDR3: TGTGCCAGCAGTGTACAACAGGGGGCGCTTGAAAATGAGCAGTTCTTC. Protein product: CASSVQQGALENEQFF.

The rearrangement links TRBV9 to TRBJ2-3, with a possible D match to TRBD2 (5 bases). The CDR3 has 13 residues. Germline V lookup: CDR1 SGDLS, CDR2 YYNGEE. Trimming pared 9 bases from V and 3 bases from J, leaving 14 bases between. In DNA, the CDR3 is TGTGCCACTTCTCGAGGGTTTACAGATACGCAGTATTTT. Protein sequence: CATSRGFTDTQYF.

The chain uses TRBV9 and TRBJ2-1; maybe TRBD2 (6 bases). Trimming removed 0 bases at V and 4 bases at J, with 11 bases between. Germline V gene sequence: CDR1 SGDLS, CDR2 YYNGEE. The CDR3 length is 15 residues. Here the CDR3 DNA reads TGTGCCAGCAGCGTAGTGGGGGGAATTTACAATGAGCAGTTCTTC. Residues: CASSVVGGIYNEQFF. The full variable domain, completed using reference TRBV9 and TRBJ2-1, is DSGVTQTPKHLITATGQRVTLRCSPRSGDLSVYWYQQSLDQGLQFLIQYYNGEERAKGNILERFSAQQFPDLHSELNLSSLELGDSALYFCASSVVGGIYNEQFFGPGTRLTVL.

The J gene is TRBJ2-3, the V gene TRBV4-2; TRBD2 might be the D (6 bases). V gave up 1 base and J gave up 3 bases, with 14 bases separating them. The CDR3 loop spans 16 amino acids. CDR1 and CDR2 from the germline V gene are LGHNA and YNFKEQ. CDR3 residues: CASSQGIAVGTDTQYF. As DNA, the CDR3 is TGTGCCAGCAGCCAAGGGATAGCGGTTGGGACAGATACGCAGTATTTT.

This clonotype was counted only a few times. J is TRBJ2-1 and V is TRBV7-2; perhaps TRBD2 as D (5 bases). Trimming cost V 5 bases and J 4 bases, with 15 bases left between them. The CDR3 extends over 15 amino acids. Germline assignment: CDR1 SGHTA and CDR2 FQGNSA. The CDR3 here is CASSPQTGLYNEQFF. CDR3 DNA sequence: TGTGCCAGCAGCCCCCAAACCGGACTTTACAATGAGCAGTTCTTC.

This clonotype was found many times. This chain uses TRBV12-3 or TRBV12-4 with TRBJ2-1; no clear D gene. V lost 0 bases to trimming and J lost 4 bases, with 13 bases between them. The CDR3 has 16 amino acids. The chain's CDR3 is CASSLAPRWDYNEQFF. The CDR3 DNA sequence: TGTGCCAGCAGTTTAGCGCCCAGGTGGGATTACAATGAGCAGTTCTTC.

This clonotype was seen a few times. CDR3 sequence reads: CASSLGGPPDSPLHF. CDR3 in DNA: TGTGCCAGCAGTTTAGGGGGCCCCCCGGACTCACCCCTCCACTTT. The chain employs TRBV28 and TRBJ1-6; D perhaps matches TRBD1 (6 bases). V lost 2 bases, J lost 10 bases, and 15 bases lay in between. The CDR3 runs to 15 residues. Germline CDR1 is MDHEN and CDR2 is SYDVKM.

This chain links TRBV14 with TRBJ2-1, with 15 nucleotides matching TRBD2. This CDR3 is 15 amino acids long. With 4 bases clipped from V and 8 bases from J, the junction kept 3 bases outside the gene matches. Germline CDR1 reads SGHDN; CDR2 reads FVKESK. CDR3 loop: CASSRTSGRVDEQFF. As DNA, the CDR3 is TGTGCCAGCAGCCGGACTAGCGGGAGGGTCGATGAGCAGTTCTTC.

The chain uses TRBV9 and TRBJ2-1; the D is unclear. V lost 0 bases to trimming and J lost 9 bases, with 7 bases between them. The CDR3 contains 12 residues. Germline-derived CDR1 and CDR2 are SGDLS and YYNGEE. The CDR3 loop reads CASSVGGSEQFF. CDR3 bases: TGTGCCAGCAGCGTAGGGGGATCTGAGCAGTTCTTC.

This clonotype was found many times. This sequence joins TRBV5-1 and TRBJ2-3; possibly TRBD1 for D (6 bases). V was trimmed by 4 bases and J by 2 bases, leaving 14 bases between them. The CDR3 is 15 residues long. Per germline, CDR1 SGHRS and CDR2 YFSETQ. The CDR3 region is CASSLQGWITDTQYF. In DNA form, the CDR3 reads TGCGCCAGCAGCCTACAGGGTTGGATCACAGATACGCAGTATTTT.

This sequence joins TRBV6-1 and TRBJ1-1; D unresolved. Germline V gene data show CDR1 as MNHNS and CDR2 as SASEGT. The V end lost 5 bases, the J end lost 5 bases, and 18 bases lay between the germline ends. The CDR3 has 15 amino acids. Written as DNA, the CDR3 is TGTGCCAGCAGTCCCGGTCGGCTCGGAGGAACTGAAGCTTTCTTT. It translates to CASSPGRLGGTEAFF.

The chain combines TRBV23-1 with TRBJ2-1, with TRBD2 matching over 15 bases. TRBV23-1 is an ORF; its function is uncertain. J was trimmed by 4 bases and V by 7 bases; bases with no gene match: 20. The CDR3 totals 21 residues. Written as DNA, the CDR3 is TGCGCCAGCACCCCGGGGGGGTTCCGGACTAGCGGGAGGGCCAGTTACAATGAGCAGTTCTTC. Its protein product is CASTPGGFRTSGRASYNEQFF.

This clonotype was observed a handful of times. The rearrangement uses TRBV5-1 and TRBJ1-5, with D hard to call. The CDR3 consists of 15 residues. The germline V gene has CDR1 SGHRS and CDR2 YFSETQ. V was shortened by 4 bases and J by 6 bases, with 17 bases between the two germline ends. As DNA, the CDR3 is TGCGCCAGCAGCCCGGATTCCGGCCACGGTCAGCCCCAGCATTTT. Protein: CASSPDSGHGQPQHF. Looking up the rest from reference TRBV5-1 and TRBJ1-5 gives the full variable domain: KAGVTQTPRYLIKTRGQQVTLSCSPISGHRSVSWYQQTPGQGLQFLFEYFSETQRNKGNFPGRFSGRQFSNSRSEMNVSTLELGDSALYLCASSPDSGHGQPQHFGDGTRLSIL.

The rearrangement uses TRBV7-9 and TRBJ2-1, with 9 bases fitting TRBD2. The CDR3 extends over 15 amino acids. V gave up 8 bases and J gave up 1 base; unmatched junction bases: 6. Per the germline V gene, CDR1 is SEHNR and CDR2 is FQNEAQ (reference sequence). CDR3 DNA: TGTGCCAGCGTACCTAGCGGGACATCCTACAATGAGCAGTTCTTC. Translating it yields CASVPSGTSYNEQFF.

This chain joins TRBV9 and TRBJ2-7; 7 nucleotides agree with TRBD2. CDR3 length equals 15 residues. Germline V gene sequence: CDR1 SGDLS, CDR2 YYNGEE. V gave up 3 bases and J gave up 3 bases; unmatched junction bases: 9. CDR3 bases: TGTGCCAGCAGCGCCGCGGGGGATCGCGGCTACGAGCAGTACTTC. This codes for CASSAAGDRGYEQYF. Looking up the rest from reference TRBV9 and TRBJ2-7 gives the full variable domain: DSGVTQTPKHLITATGQRVTLRCSPRSGDLSVYWYQQSLDQGLQFLIQYYNGEERAKGNILERFSAQQFPDLHSELNLSSLELGDSALYFCASSAAGDRGYEQYFGPGTRLTVT.

This clonotype was seen ten or more times. J is TRBJ2-7 and V is TRBV6-5; weak D call: TRBD1 (6 bases). The CDR3 length is 15 residues. Germline values: CDR1 MNHEY, CDR2 SVGAGI. The ends were cut back, 0 bases at V and 1 base at J, with 10 bases in the middle. Here the CDR3 DNA reads TGTGCCAGCAGTTACTCACAGGGTGGGTCCTACGAGCAGTACTTC. Residues: CASSYSQGGSYEQYF.

This clonotype was seen a handful of times. This chain links TRBV15 with TRBJ2-7; 8 bases are a match to TRBD1. The CDR3 is 15 residues long. With V trimmed by 1 base and J by 1 base, 3 bases remained unmatched. Germline CDR1 and CDR2: LNHNV and YYDKDF (reference sequence). CDR3 bases: TGTGCCACCAGCAGAGGCGGACAGGGATCCTACGAGCAGTACTTC. The encoded protein is CATSRGGQGSYEQYF.

Here the CDR3 DNA reads TGTGCCAGCAGCGACCGGTGGGGCCCAGGGACCCAGTACTTC. This codes for CASSDRWGPGTQYF. The chain combines TRBV7-6 with TRBJ2-5; D may be TRBD1 (5 bases). Trimming took 5 bases from V and 7 from J, leaving 17 bases between them. The CDR3 contains 14 residues. CDR1 and CDR2 (germline): SGHVS, FNYEAQ.

This rearrangement joins TRBV12-3 or TRBV12-4 to TRBJ2-2, with 7 bases fitting TRBD2. The CDR3 is 17 amino acids. The V and J ends lost 4 bases and 4 bases, in that order; junction bases with no gene match: 12. The CDR3 protein is CASSSKTGGFFTGELFF. CDR3 DNA sequence: TGTGCCAGCAGTTCAAAGACGGGGGGATTCTTCACCGGGGAGCTGTTTTTT.

The chain couples TRBV7-9 to TRBJ2-7; TRBD1 agrees at 9 bases. J was trimmed by 9 bases and V by 5 bases; bases with no gene match: 14. Germline V gives CDR1 SEHNR, CDR2 FQNEAQ (reference sequence). The CDR3 covers 15 residues. CDR3 in DNA: TGTGCCAGCAGCCCAGGACAGGGGCAATCACCTGCGCAGTACTTC. This gives the protein CASSPGQGQSPAQYF.

This clonotype occurred a few times. This rearrangement joins TRBV2 to TRBJ2-5, with 9 bases lining up with TRBD2. Germline V gene data show CDR1 as SNHLY and CDR2 as FYNNEI. This CDR3 is 16 amino acids long. Trimming at V came to 9 bases and at J to 1 base, leaving 12 bases not matched to a gene. CDR3: CARKTVAGAIQETQYF. As DNA, the CDR3 is TGTGCCAGAAAGACAGTAGCGGGGGCGATCCAAGAGACCCAGTACTTC.

The CDR3 DNA sequence: TGTGCCAGCAAGGGGAGCCATTCACCCCTCCACTTT. Amino acid sequence: CASKGSHSPLHF. This rearrangement joins TRBV6-5 to TRBJ1-6; D perhaps matches TRBD1 (5 bases). The CDR3 spans 12 residues. Deletions cut 7 bases from V and 8 bases from J, with 9 bases between. Germline V gives CDR1 MNHEY, CDR2 SVGAGI.

CDR3 DNA sequence: TGTGCCAGCAGCTTAGGAACAGGGTATAATGGCTACACCTTC. Amino acid sequence: CASSLGTGYNGYTF. The chain is built from TRBV5-6 and TRBJ1-2, with D maybe TRBD1 (6 bases). Trimming pared 2 bases from V and 6 bases from J, leaving 14 bases between. The length of the CDR3 is 14 residues. Looked up from germline, CDR1 is SGHDT and CDR2 is YYEEEE.

This clonotype was detected a few times. This rearrangement joins TRBV20-1 to TRBJ2-1, with 10 nucleotides matching TRBD2. The CDR3 is 16 residues long. Germline CDR1 and CDR2: DFQATT and SNEGSKA (reference sequence). V was clipped by 2 bases and J by 7 bases; unmatched bases: 11. CDR3: CSARRTGTSAFNEQFF. The CDR3 coding sequence is TGCAGTGCTAGACGAACCGGGACTAGCGCGTTTAATGAGCAGTTCTTC.

This clonotype was picked up a small number of times. The chain recombines TRBV20-1 with TRBJ1-6, with no clear D. The germline V and J ends were trimmed by 7 bases and 7 bases, with 14 bases remaining between them. This CDR3 has 13 residues. CDR1 is DFQATT, CDR2 SNEGSKA, per germline (reference sequence). Here the CDR3 reads CSGRKDRNSPLHF. For the CDR3, the DNA is TGCAGTGGAAGGAAGGACCGGAATTCACCCCTCCACTTT.

This clonotype was recorded many times. This chain uses TRBV30 with TRBJ2-2; D gene ambiguous. Germline CDR1 reads GTSNPN; CDR2 reads SVGIG (reference sequence). The ends were cut back, 3 bases at V and 1 base at J, with 3 bases in the middle. This CDR3 has 12 amino acids. The CDR3 region is CAWSGNTGELFF. For the CDR3, the DNA is TGTGCCTGGAGCGGGAACACCGGGGAGCTGTTTTTT.